Listed here are 29 T cell receptor beta chains from one sample, sequenced in a study of PD-1 blockade in classical Hodgkin lymphoma. Data came from immunoSEQ multiplex PCR; TCRdb stores just in-frame clones and leaves some out. Of 75,000 to 100,000 clones in the sample, more than 80% were seen once. In every patient, relapse followed autologous stem cell transplantation, while exposure to brentuximab vedotin differed. Material: peripheral blood mononuclear cells (PBMCs), obtained before the second cycle of nivolumab. The receptors were sampled from a human donor with classical Hodgkin lymphoma.

V and J are TRBV28 and TRBJ1-1; D gene ambiguous. There are 18 residues in the CDR3. CDR1 is MDHEN and CDR2 is SYDVKM in the germline V gene. V was pared by 5 bases and J by 3 bases, with 25 bases between. CDR3 residues: CASSPSTGFQFQDTEAFF. The DNA of the CDR3 is TGTGCCAGCAGTCCGAGTACCGGGTTCCAGTTCCAGGACACTGAAGCTTTCTTT.

CDR3 nucleotide sequence: TGTGCCAGCAGCCGACAGGGCTCGGATGAAAAACTGTTTTTT. Translation gives CASSRQGSDEKLFF. The chain has TRBV7-9 and TRBJ1-4; 7 bases align to TRBD1. Trimming at V came to 5 bases and at J to 6 bases, leaving 6 bases not matched to a gene. The CDR3 totals 14 residues. CDR1 SEHNR and CDR2 FQNEAQ come from the germline V gene (reference sequence).

The chain is built from TRBV10-1 and TRBJ1-1; 8 bases are shared with TRBD1. The CDR3 is 16 residues long. V lost 4 bases, J lost 5 bases, and 12 bases stayed unmatched. CDR1 and CDR2 from the germline V gene are WNHNN and SYGVQD (reference sequence). CDR3 loop: CASSAASGQGGTEAFF. The CDR3 coding sequence is TGCGCCAGCAGTGCGGCCAGCGGACAGGGAGGAACTGAAGCTTTCTTT.

The genes are TRBV5-6 and TRBJ2-7; D call uncertain. V was trimmed by 4 bases and J by 3 bases, leaving 5 bases between them. The CDR3 extends over 11 amino acids. Looked up from germline, CDR1 is SGHDT and CDR2 is YYEEEE. CDR3 sequence reads: CASSGNYEQYF. CDR3 nucleotides: TGTGCCAGCAGCGGGAACTACGAGCAGTACTTC. Combining the CDR3 with reference TRBV5-6 and TRBJ2-7 gives the whole variable domain DAGVTQSPTHLIKTRGQQVTLRCSPKSGHDTVSWYQQALGQGPQFIFQYYEEEERQRGNFPDRFSGHQFPNYSSELNVNALLLGDSALYLCASSGNYEQYFGPGTRLTVT.

The genes are TRBV5-4 and TRBJ2-7; the D is unclear. From germline, CDR1 is SGHNT and CDR2 YYREEE (reference sequence). Trimming cost V 0 bases and J 2 bases, with 9 bases left between them. CDR3 length: 14 residues. In nucleotides, the CDR3 is TGTGCCAGCAGCTTGGGGGCCAGGACCTACGAGCAGTACTTC. Translated: CASSLGARTYEQYF.

CDR3 coding DNA: TGTGCCAGCAGCCCTCAACCGGCGGTAATCGAGCAGTACTTC. Its translation is CASSPQPAVIEQYF. The V gene is TRBV7-6, the J gene TRBJ2-7; D call uncertain. Trimming stripped 5 bases from V and 6 bases from J, with 17 bases between. The CDR3 is 14 residues long. Looked up from germline, CDR1 is SGHVS and CDR2 is FNYEAQ.

In DNA form, the CDR3 reads TGTGCCAGAAGGCCCGGTAACCATTGCAGCTCTGGAAACACCATATATTTT. Translated, it gives CARRPGNHCSSGNTIYF. This rearrangement joins TRBV5-6 to TRBJ1-3; D gene uncertain. CDR1 and CDR2 (germline): SGHDT, YYEEEE. The CDR3 has 17 residues. The ends were cut back, 8 bases at V and 0 bases at J, with 21 bases in the middle.

The chain couples TRBV4-3 to TRBJ2-5, with D possibly being TRBD1 (5 bases). Germline-derived CDR1 and CDR2 are LGHNA and YSLEER. V was trimmed by 0 bases and J by 7 bases, leaving 6 bases between them. CDR3 length: 12 residues. CDR3 coding DNA: TGCGCCAGCAGCCAAGATCAGGGGACCCAGTACTTC. Protein product: CASSQDQGTQYF.

The CDR3 bases are TGTGCCAGTTCGCCGGGACAGGGGGACACCGGGGAGCTGTTTTTT. Protein product: CASSPGQGDTGELFF. This chain joins TRBV19 and TRBJ2-2; 11 positions match TRBD1. From germline, CDR1 is LNHDA and CDR2 SQIVND (reference sequence). Germline trimming cut 8 bases from V and 3 bases from J; bases unmatched to any gene: 5. CDR3 size: 15 residues.

The V and J genes are TRBV7-9 and TRBJ2-1, with D possibly TRBD1 on 7 matching bases. The CDR3 contains 16 residues. From germline, CDR1 is SEHNR and CDR2 FQNEAQ (reference sequence). The V end was cut by 6 bases, the J end by 0 bases, with 15 bases between. CDR3 sequence: CASRPGQDYSYNEQFF. For the CDR3, the DNA is TGTGCCAGCAGGCCTGGACAGGACTACTCCTACAATGAGCAGTTCTTC.

This clone was counted a single time. The chain has TRBV7-2 and TRBJ2-5; either TRBD1 or TRBD2 may fit D (6 bases each). Germline-derived CDR1 and CDR2 are SGHTA and FQGNSA. Deletions cut 4 bases from V and 10 bases from J, with 25 bases between. The CDR3 contains 16 residues. As DNA, the CDR3 is TGTGCCAGCAGCTCCCTCGGGGGCGCGGCCCCAGGGGACCAGTACTTC. Translation: CASSSLGGAAPGDQYF.

The chain carries TRBV11-3 and TRBJ2-1; no reliable D call. Germline CDR1 and CDR2: SGHNT and YENEEA. The CDR3 runs to 14 residues. The V end lost 5 bases, the J end lost 10 bases, and 18 bases lay between the germline ends. CDR3 sequence (DNA): TGTGCCAGCAGCCCCTCTGAGCCTCCTCGGGAGCAGTTCTTC. Encoded protein: CASSPSEPPREQFF.

Judged by abundance, this clone is large. CDR3 in DNA: TGTGCCAGCAGTGAAAGGGCCTCGGGGGCCTACGAGCAGTACTTC. Translating it yields CASSERASGAYEQYF. The V call is TRBV6-1, the J call TRBJ2-7; tentatively, D is TRBD2 (6 bases). Germline CDR1 MNHNS, CDR2 SASEGT. Trimming took 2 bases from V and 2 from J, leaving 13 bases between them. The CDR3 totals 15 residues.

V usage is TRBV19 and J usage is TRBJ2-1; TRBD2 aligns across 11 bases. Germline lookup yields CDR1 LNHDA and CDR2 SQIVND (reference sequence). This CDR3 has 16 residues. The ends lost 5 bases at V and 5 bases at J; junction bases unmatched: 8. The CDR3 loop is CASSRITGLADNEQFF. CDR3 in DNA: TGTGCCAGTAGTCGTATCACGGGACTAGCGGACAATGAGCAGTTCTTC.

The chain combines TRBV5-1 with TRBJ1-2; D ambiguous. Germline CDR1 and CDR2: SGHRS and YFSETQ. V was clipped by 4 bases and J by 4 bases, with 14 bases between them. CDR3 length equals 14 residues. The CDR3 protein is CASSPGPPSYGYTF. The CDR3 bases are TGCGCCAGCAGCCCAGGACCGCCATCCTATGGCTACACCTTC.

The chain recombines TRBV5-6 with TRBJ2-5; D is unclear. CDR1 and CDR2 from the germline V gene are SGHDT and YYEEEE. The CDR3 has 13 amino acids. Trimming left V 1 base short and J 7 bases short, with 11 bases between. Written as DNA, the CDR3 is TGTGCCAGCAGCTTGACTGGGGTAGGGACCCAGTACTTC. It yields the protein CASSLTGVGTQYF.

The CDR3 sequence: CASSPFPWASQGNTEAFF. Here the CDR3 DNA reads TGTGCCAGCTCACCATTCCCCTGGGCCTCACAGGGGAACACTGAAGCTTTCTTT. The chain joins TRBV18 to TRBJ1-1, with D perhaps TRBD1 (6 bases). The V end was cut by 2 bases, the J end by 1 base, with 20 bases between. Germline loops: CDR1 KGHSH, CDR2 LQKENI. The CDR3 has 18 amino acids.

In this sample, this clone turned up a few times. The CDR3 reads CASSPRGPQHF. Here the CDR3 DNA reads TGTGCCAGCAGTCCCCGAGGGCCCCAGCATTTT. The chain combines TRBV28 with TRBJ1-5; D remains ambiguous. The CDR3 totals 11 residues. V lost 5 bases to trimming and J lost 9 bases, with 8 bases between them. CDR1 MDHEN and CDR2 SYDVKM come from the germline V gene.

The V and J genes are TRBV19 and TRBJ1-1, with D uncertain. V gave up 3 bases and J gave up 0 bases, with 8 bases separating them. Germline V lookup: CDR1 LNHDA, CDR2 SQIVND (reference sequence). This CDR3 comprises 14 residues. The CDR3 DNA follows: TGTGCCAGTAGTATTAGAGAGCTGAACACTGAAGCTTTCTTT. Its protein product is CASSIRELNTEAFF. The full variable domain, with the rest looked up from reference TRBV19 and TRBJ1-1, is DGGITQSPKYLFRKEGQNVTLSCEQNLNHDAMYWYRQDPGQGLRLIYYSQIVNDFQKGDIAEGYSVSREKKESFPLTVTSAQKNPTAFYLCASSIRELNTEAFFGQGTRLTVV.

J is TRBJ2-2 and V is TRBV5-1; D might be TRBD1 or TRBD2, each matching 6 bases. The length of the CDR3 is 17 residues. V was pared by 6 bases and J by 1 base, with 19 bases between. The germline V gene encodes CDR1 SGHRS and CDR2 YFSETQ. CDR3: CASTSPGGVGNTGELFF. CDR3 DNA: TGCGCCAGCACCTCCCCCGGGGGCGTGGGGAACACCGGGGAGCTGTTTTTT.

This chain uses TRBV5-4 with TRBJ1-1; 8 bases agree with TRBD1. The CDR3 is 18 residues long. The germline V gene encodes CDR1 SGHNT and CDR2 YYREEE (reference sequence). The junction had 15 bases not matched to a gene; V was cut back by 5 bases and J by 0 bases. CDR3 nucleotides: TGTGCCAGCAGTTCCAACCCTCACAGGGGGGGGATGAACACTGAAGCTTTCTTT. It encodes CASSSNPHRGGMNTEAFF.

V and J are TRBV5-4 and TRBJ2-2; 8 bases fit TRBD2. The germline V gene encodes CDR1 SGHNT and CDR2 YYREEE (reference sequence). There are 15 residues in the CDR3. Trimming at V came to 4 bases and at J to 6 bases, leaving 8 bases not matched to a gene. CDR3 DNA sequence: TGTGCCAGCAGCCGCGACGGGAGGGCGTCCGGGGAGCTGTTTTTT. As protein: CASSRDGRASGELFF.

This chain connects TRBV2 to TRBJ2-3; 7 positions agree with TRBD2. CDR3 length: 16 residues. V was clipped by 1 base and J by 1 base; unmatched bases: 5. Germline V gives CDR1 SNHLY, CDR2 FYNNEI. The CDR3 region has the DNA TGTGCCAGCAGTGAAGGCCTAGCGGCGCGCACAGATACGCAGTATTTT. This codes for CASSEGLAARTDTQYF.

The chain carries TRBV5-4 and TRBJ1-1; D uncertain. The V gene lost 2 bases and the J gene lost 6 bases, with 14 bases spanning the gap. This CDR3 has 14 amino acids. Germline CDR1 SGHNT, CDR2 YYREEE (reference sequence). The CDR3 DNA reads as TGTGCCAGCAGCTTTGGGGTGAGGGATGCTGAAGCTTTCTTT. As protein: CASSFGVRDAEAFF.

CDR3 residues: CASSLGTAYPGGETQYF. The CDR3 nucleotides are TGTGCCAGCAGCTTGGGGACGGCGTACCCAGGGGGGGAGACCCAGTACTTC. The rearrangement joins TRBV5-6 to TRBJ2-5; D may be TRBD1 (7 bases). V was cut by 0 bases and J by 5 bases, with 20 bases left in between. The germline CDR1 and CDR2 sequences are SGHDT and YYEEEE. The CDR3 has 17 amino acids.

The rearrangement links TRBV5-1 to TRBJ2-7; the D gene is possibly TRBD1 (6 bases). The CDR3 covers 15 residues. CDR1 is SGHRS, CDR2 YFSETQ, per germline. The V and J ends lost 4 bases and 2 bases respectively, with 16 bases between them. The CDR3, as DNA: TGCGCCAGCAGCGTAACCGGGACACCCACCTACGAGCAGTACTTC. Protein product: CASSVTGTPTYEQYF.

V is TRBV4-3 and J is TRBJ1-5, with a tentative D call TRBD1 (5 bases). V lost 5 bases, J lost 9 bases, and 11 bases lay in between. This CDR3 region has 12 residues. The germline V gene has CDR1 LGHNA and CDR2 YSLEER. The CDR3, as DNA: TGCGCCAGCAGCTTTACGGGGGGGCCCCAGCATTTT. Translated: CASSFTGGPQHF.

This CDR3 reads CASSHEREGQFF. DNA for the CDR3: TGTGCCAGCAGCCACGAGCGGGAGGGGCAGTTCTTC. J is TRBJ2-1 and V is TRBV14, with TRBD2 identical over 10 bases. Germline V lookup: CDR1 SGHDN, CDR2 FVKESK. This CDR3 spans 12 amino acids. V trimming: 3 bases; J trimming: 12 bases; junction bases outside the gene matches: 2.

This chain joins TRBV29-1 and TRBJ2-1, with D unclear. Germline V gene lookup returns CDR1 SQVTM and CDR2 ANQGSEA. This CDR3 is built from 10 residues. Deletions cut 4 bases from V and 6 bases from J, with 4 bases between. The CDR3 protein is CSVAGNEQFF. The CDR3, as DNA: TGCAGCGTTGCCGGCAATGAGCAGTTCTTC.